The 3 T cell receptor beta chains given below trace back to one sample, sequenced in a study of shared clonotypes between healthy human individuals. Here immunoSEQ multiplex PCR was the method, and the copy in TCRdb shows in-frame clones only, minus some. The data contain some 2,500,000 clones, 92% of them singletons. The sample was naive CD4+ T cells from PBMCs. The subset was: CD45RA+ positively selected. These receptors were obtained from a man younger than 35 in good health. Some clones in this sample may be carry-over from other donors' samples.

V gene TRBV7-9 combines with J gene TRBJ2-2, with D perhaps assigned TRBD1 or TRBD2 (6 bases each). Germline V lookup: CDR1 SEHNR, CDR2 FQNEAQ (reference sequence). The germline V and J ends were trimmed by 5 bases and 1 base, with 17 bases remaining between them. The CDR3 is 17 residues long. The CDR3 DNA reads TGTGCCAGCAGCCCCAGAGGGGGGACCGTGAACACCGGGGAGCTGTTTTTT. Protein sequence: CASSPRGGTVNTGELFF.

The DNA of the CDR3 is TGCAGCGCTAGACCCGGGCAGGGTGGCTATGGCTACACCTTC. The encoded protein is CSARPGQGGYGYTF. The J gene is TRBJ1-2, the V gene TRBV29-1; D might be TRBD1 (5 bases). The CDR3 loop spans 14 amino acids. Looked up from germline, CDR1 is SQVTM and CDR2 is ANQGSEA. V was cut by 7 bases and J by 4 bases, with 19 bases left in between. Variable domain in full (rest from reference TRBV29-1 and TRBJ1-2): SAVISQKPSRDICQRGTSLTIQCQVDSQVTMMFWYRQQPGQSLTLIATANQGSEATYESGFVIDKFPISRPNLTFSTLTVSNMSPEDSSIYLCSARPGQGGYGYTFGSGTRLTVV.

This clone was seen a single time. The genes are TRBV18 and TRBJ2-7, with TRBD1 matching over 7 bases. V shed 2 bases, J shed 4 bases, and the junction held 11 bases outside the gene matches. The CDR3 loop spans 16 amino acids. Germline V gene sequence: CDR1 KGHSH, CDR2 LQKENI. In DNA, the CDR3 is TGTGCCAGCTCACCAAGGGTAGGACAGGCGATATACGAGCAGTACTTC. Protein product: CASSPRVGQAIYEQYF.